The 28 T cell receptor beta chains listed next were all sequenced from one sample in a study of T cell responses to AZD1222 COVID-19 vaccine. Produced via immunoSEQ multiplex PCR; TCRdb's table is partial and in-frame only. Of around 120,000 clones listed, around 90% were seen once; the top ten hold around 20%. Sequenced material: peripheral blood, taken on day 0 of MenACWY control vaccination. The receptors shown here come from an adult in good health.

This clone was detected only a few times. This chain connects TRBV9 to TRBJ2-7; TRBD2 might be the D (5 bases). V was clipped by 0 bases and J by 3 bases, with 10 bases between them. CDR3 length: 14 residues. CDR1 and CDR2 (germline): SGDLS, YYNGEE. CDR3: CASSVGTAGYEQYF. CDR3 nucleotide sequence: TGTGCCAGCAGCGTAGGGACGGCGGGCTACGAGCAGTACTTC.

This rearrangement joins TRBV6-5 to TRBJ2-7; D remains ambiguous. The germline V gene has CDR1 MNHEY and CDR2 SVGAGI. The CDR3 is made up of 15 amino acids. The V and J ends lost 2 bases and 1 base respectively, with 12 bases between them. CDR3 DNA: TGTGCCAGCAGTTACCGGGTTGGGCGTTCCTACGAGCAGTACTTC. This translates into CASSYRVGRSYEQYF.

The chain links TRBV2 to TRBJ2-7, with 8 bases aligning to TRBD2. V gave up 9 bases and J gave up 0 bases; unmatched junction bases: 16. The CDR3 runs 17 residues. Per the germline V gene, CDR1 is SNHLY and CDR2 is FYNNEI. Here the CDR3 reads CARTRLAGLRASYEQYF. Here the CDR3 DNA reads TGTGCCAGAACTCGCCTAGCGGGCTTGCGGGCCTCCTACGAGCAGTACTTC.

The CDR3 region has the DNA TGCGCCAGCAGCTGGGGGGGCGGGACTGACGGTTTGGAGCAGTTCTTC. It encodes CASSWGGGTDGLEQFF. This chain uses TRBV5-1 with TRBJ2-1, with a tentative D call TRBD2 (7 bases). Germline CDR1 reads SGHRS; CDR2 reads YFSETQ. The CDR3 covers 16 residues. V was trimmed by 3 bases and J by 10 bases, leaving 23 bases between them.

This clone was detected only once. The chain carries TRBV9 and TRBJ1-4; no clear D. Trimming shortened V by 3 bases and J by 2 bases, and 20 bases separated the two germline ends. The V gene's germline CDR1 is SGDLS and CDR2 YYNGEE. The CDR3 covers 18 residues. CDR3 coding DNA: TGTGCCAGCAGCGGATCGCCGGGAGGCTTAGTGACTAATGAAAAACTGTTTTTT. Translation: CASSGSPGGLVTNEKLFF. The variable domain in full, with the rest retrieved from reference TRBV9 and TRBJ1-4, is DSGVTQTPKHLITATGQRVTLRCSPRSGDLSVYWYQQSLDQGLQFLIQYYNGEERAKGNILERFSAQQFPDLHSELNLSSLELGDSALYFCASSGSPGGLVTNEKLFFGSGTQLSVL.

CDR3: CASSQMTGVGTIYF. CDR3 coding DNA: TGCGCCAGCAGCCAGATGACAGGGGTCGGCACCATATATTTT. This chain uses TRBV4-1 with TRBJ1-3; 8 nucleotides line up with TRBD1. The CDR3 has 14 amino acids. Germline V CDR1 and CDR2: MGHRA, YSYEKL. The V segment lost 3 bases and the J segment 9 bases; nucleotides outside the gene matches: 7.

As DNA, the CDR3 is TGCAGTGCTAGTAGCGGGAGTGGGTACGAGCAGTACTTC. Its protein is CSASSGSGYEQYF. This chain uses TRBV20-1 with TRBJ2-7; 9 bases are shared with TRBD2. CDR1 and CDR2 from the germline V gene are DFQATT and SNEGSKA (reference sequence). The CDR3 totals 13 residues. With V trimmed by 3 bases and J by 4 bases, 4 bases remained unmatched.

This rearrangement joins TRBV27 to TRBJ1-4, with a weak D call TRBD1 (5 bases). The CDR3 runs 15 residues. The germline V and J ends were trimmed by 5 bases and 1 base, with 11 bases remaining between them. Germline V lookup: CDR1 MNHEY, CDR2 SMNVEV (reference sequence). The DNA of the CDR3 is TGTGCCAGCAGTCCCCAGAGGGGAACTAATGAAAAACTGTTTTTT. Its protein product is CASSPQRGTNEKLFF.

V usage is TRBV19 and J usage is TRBJ2-7, with D tentatively TRBD2 (6 bases). The germline V and J ends were trimmed by 0 bases and 4 bases, with 10 bases remaining between them. The CDR3 is 14 residues long. From germline, CDR1 is LNHDA and CDR2 SQIVND (reference sequence). CDR3 DNA sequence: TGTGCCAGTAGTATAGAGGGAGGCAAATACGAGCAGTACTTC. This encodes CASSIEGGKYEQYF.

The rearrangement joins TRBV4-1 to TRBJ2-7; the D is unclear. The V end was cut by 1 base, the J end by 2 bases, with 6 bases between. The CDR3 runs to 13 residues. CDR1 MGHRA and CDR2 YSYEKL come from the germline V gene. The CDR3 protein is CASSQVQPYEQYF. The DNA for the CDR3 is TGCGCCAGCAGCCAAGTACAGCCCTACGAGCAGTACTTC.

V usage is TRBV19 and J usage is TRBJ2-5; 12 nucleotides align to TRBD2. Looked up from germline, CDR1 is LNHDA and CDR2 is SQIVND (reference sequence). V lost 5 bases and J lost 3; bases outside the gene matches: 4. The CDR3 is made up of 15 amino acids. The CDR3 loop is CASSPRTSGKETQYF. Here the CDR3 DNA reads TGTGCCAGTAGTCCAAGGACTAGCGGGAAAGAGACCCAGTACTTC. The variable domain in full, completed from reference TRBV19 and TRBJ2-5, reads DGGITQSPKYLFRKEGQNVTLSCEQNLNHDAMYWYRQDPGQGLRLIYYSQIVNDFQKGDIAEGYSVSREKKESFPLTVTSAQKNPTAFYLCASSPRTSGKETQYFGPGTRLLVL.

Here the CDR3 reads CASSLRYLGSTDTQYF. The CDR3 nucleotides read TGTGCCAGCAGTTTACGCTACCTAGGATCCACAGATACGCAGTATTTT. The chain has TRBV27 and TRBJ2-3; no clear D gene. CDR3 length equals 16 residues. Germline CDR1 and CDR2: MNHEY and SMNVEV (reference sequence). Trimming removed 2 bases at V and 2 bases at J, with 14 bases between.

The V call is TRBV15, the J call TRBJ2-3; TRBD1 agrees at 11 bases. CDR3 size: 13 residues. Germline V gene lookup returns CDR1 LNHNV and CDR2 YYDKDF (reference sequence). The V gene end was trimmed by 6 bases and the J gene end by 7 bases; junction bases not matched to a gene: 3. CDR3 protein: CATSRTGGNTQYF. CDR3 DNA: TGTGCCACCAGTAGGACAGGGGGCAATACGCAGTATTTT.

The chain uses TRBV12-1 and TRBJ2-5; the tabulated D call, TRBD2, remains unverified against the DNA. TRBV12-1 is a listed pseudogene. The CDR3 runs to 18 residues. CDR3 in DNA: TGTGCCAGCAGCTTTTGTCCCCAGCAAGCGGGAGGGGAAGAGACCCAGTACTTC. Translation gives CASSFCPQQAGGEETQYF.

The genes are TRBV27 and TRBJ2-2; D is tentatively TRBD1 or TRBD2 (5 bases each). Per germline, CDR1 MNHEY and CDR2 SMNVEV (reference sequence). The CDR3 contains 13 residues. V gave up 8 bases and J gave up 5 bases, with 12 bases separating them. The CDR3 protein is CASAGAATGELFF. The CDR3 DNA follows: TGTGCCAGCGCCGGGGCGGCTACCGGGGAGCTGTTTTTT.

The chain recombines TRBV20-1 with TRBJ1-2; a possible D gene is TRBD1 (6 bases). V lost 7 bases, J lost 4 bases, and 10 bases lay in between. The CDR3 is 11 amino acids. The germline V gene encodes CDR1 DFQATT and CDR2 SNEGSKA (reference sequence). CDR3 bases: TGCAGTGGCCAGGGGTTCTATGGCTACACCTTC. This codes for CSGQGFYGYTF.

The chain employs TRBV7-6 and TRBJ2-1; possible D gene TRBD2, 6 bases. V lost 5 bases and J lost 10, with 15 bases in between. The CDR3 extends over 13 amino acids. The germline V gene encodes CDR1 SGHVS and CDR2 FNYEAQ. CDR3 DNA: TGTGCCAGCAGCCTAGGGACTCACACGGAGCAGTTCTTC. Encoded protein: CASSLGTHTEQFF.

V and J are TRBV19 and TRBJ2-1; D tentatively reads TRBD1 or TRBD2 (6 bases each). CDR1 LNHDA and CDR2 SQIVND come from the germline V gene (reference sequence). Trimming left V 5 bases short and J 8 bases short, with 13 bases between. This CDR3 has 13 residues. CDR3 region: CASSWPGAHEQFF. The CDR3 nucleotides are TGTGCCAGTAGTTGGCCGGGGGCGCATGAGCAGTTCTTC.

This rearrangement joins TRBV28 to TRBJ2-4, with a possible D match to TRBD2 (5 bases). The CDR3 spans 12 residues. Per the germline V gene, CDR1 is MDHEN and CDR2 is SYDVKM. CDR3 DNA: TGTGCATCAGGAGAGGGAGTAAACATTCAGTACTTC. The encoded protein is CASGEGVNIQYF.

V and J are TRBV11-3 and TRBJ2-7, with TRBD1 as a possible D gene (6 bases). V dropped 1 base and J dropped 5 bases, with 6 bases sitting between them. Looked up from germline, CDR1 is SGHNT and CDR2 is YENEEA. The CDR3 extends over 12 amino acids. DNA for the CDR3: TGTGCCAGCAGCTTAGCAGGGGACGAGCAGTACTTC. Amino acids: CASSLAGDEQYF. Complete variable domain (other parts from reference TRBV11-3 and TRBJ2-7): EAGVVQSPRYKIIEKKQPVAFWCNPISGHNTLYWYLQNLGQGPELLIRYENEEAVDDSQLPKDRFSAERLKGVDSTLKIQPAELGDSAVYLCASSLAGDEQYFGPGTRLTVT.

The rearrangement uses TRBV7-9 and TRBJ2-7; maybe TRBD1 (6 bases). V shed 4 bases and J shed 6 bases, with 10 bases lying between them. Germline V gene data show CDR1 as SEHNR and CDR2 as FQNEAQ (reference sequence). The CDR3 extends over 12 amino acids. The CDR3 DNA follows: TGTGCCAGCAGCTCCAGGGGCATCGAGCAGTACTTC. As protein: CASSSRGIEQYF.

V is TRBV7-9 and J is TRBJ2-3; unclear D gene. The V gene's germline CDR1 is SEHNR and CDR2 FQNEAQ (reference sequence). The CDR3 is made up of 16 amino acids. The V end lost 0 bases, the J end lost 2 bases, and 12 bases lay between the germline ends. Here the CDR3 DNA reads TGTGCCAGCAGCTTAGCCCCTACTGAAAACACAGATACGCAGTATTTT. This translates into CASSLAPTENTDTQYF.

The V and J genes are TRBV2 and TRBJ2-5, with TRBD1 matching 10 bases. In germline, CDR1 is SNHLY, CDR2 FYNNEI. This CDR3 comprises 15 residues. With 5 bases clipped from V and 6 bases from J, the junction kept 9 bases outside the gene matches. The CDR3 region is CASSLGQGKRKTQYF. CDR3 coding DNA: TGTGCCAGCAGTTTGGGACAGGGGAAGAGAAAGACCCAGTACTTC.

The chain links TRBV10-3 to TRBJ2-7; D perhaps matches TRBD2 (5 bases). Germline loops: CDR1 ENHRY, CDR2 SYGVKD. Trimming removed 4 bases at V and 4 bases at J, with 11 bases between. The CDR3 has 13 residues. CDR3 sequence: CAISAWEQYEQYF. CDR3 DNA sequence: TGTGCCATCAGTGCCTGGGAGCAATACGAGCAGTACTTC.

V gene TRBV15 combines with J gene TRBJ1-6, with TRBD1 as a possible D gene (5 bases). The CDR3 has 15 residues. Trimming removed 3 bases from V and 5 bases from J, with 11 bases in between. The germline CDR1 and CDR2 sequences are LNHNV and YYDKDF (reference sequence). The CDR3 here is CATSRGRPNNSPLHF. For the CDR3, the DNA is TGTGCCACCAGCAGGGGACGGCCTAATAATTCACCCCTCCACTTT. Supplemented by reference TRBV15 and TRBJ1-6, the full variable domain reads DAMVIQNPRYQVTQFGKPVTLSCSQTLNHNVMYWYQQKSSQAPKLLFHYYDKDFNNEADTPDNFQSRRPNTSFCFLDIRSPGLGDTAMYLCATSRGRPNNSPLHFGNGTRLTVT.

V is TRBV28 and J is TRBJ1-2, with 12 bases identical to TRBD1. The CDR3 spans 16 residues. CDR1 is MDHEN, CDR2 SYDVKM, per germline. Unmatched junction bases numbered 5, after V lost 4 bases and J lost 2 bases. The CDR3 region is CASSYPGTGGNYGYTF. In DNA form, the CDR3 reads TGTGCCAGCAGTTATCCTGGGACAGGGGGCAACTATGGCTACACCTTC.

V is TRBV29-1 and J is TRBJ2-7; D possibly corresponds to TRBD1 (5 bases). The germline V gene has CDR1 SQVTM and CDR2 ANQGSEA. The CDR3 is 14 residues long. Trimming removed 8 bases at V and 0 bases at J, with 17 bases between. CDR3 DNA: TGCAGCCCCGAAAGGGGCTTCAGCTCCTACGAGCAGTACTTC. Its translation: CSPERGFSSYEQYF.

In its sample, this clone was seen a few times. The chain carries TRBV29-1 and TRBJ1-1; TRBD1 matches at 7 bases. This CDR3 is built from 13 residues. The V gene end was trimmed by 6 bases and the J gene end by 5 bases; junction bases not matched to a gene: 9. Per germline, CDR1 SQVTM and CDR2 ANQGSEA. CDR3 protein: CSVSSRGTTEAFF. CDR3 in DNA: TGCAGCGTCTCTTCCAGGGGGACGACTGAAGCTTTCTTT.